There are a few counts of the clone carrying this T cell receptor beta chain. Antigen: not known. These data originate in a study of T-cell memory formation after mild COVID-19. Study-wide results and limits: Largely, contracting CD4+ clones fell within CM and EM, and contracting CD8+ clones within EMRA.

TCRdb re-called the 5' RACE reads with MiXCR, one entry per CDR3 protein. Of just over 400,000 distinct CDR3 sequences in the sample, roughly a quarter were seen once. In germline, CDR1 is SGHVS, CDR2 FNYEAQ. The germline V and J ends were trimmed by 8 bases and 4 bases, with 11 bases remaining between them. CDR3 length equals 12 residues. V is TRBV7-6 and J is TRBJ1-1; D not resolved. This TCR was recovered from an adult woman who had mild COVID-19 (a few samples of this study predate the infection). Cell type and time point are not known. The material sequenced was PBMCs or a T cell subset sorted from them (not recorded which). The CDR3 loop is CASQGYGTEAFF. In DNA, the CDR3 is TGTGCCAGCCAAGGTTACGGCACTGAAGCTTTCTTT.